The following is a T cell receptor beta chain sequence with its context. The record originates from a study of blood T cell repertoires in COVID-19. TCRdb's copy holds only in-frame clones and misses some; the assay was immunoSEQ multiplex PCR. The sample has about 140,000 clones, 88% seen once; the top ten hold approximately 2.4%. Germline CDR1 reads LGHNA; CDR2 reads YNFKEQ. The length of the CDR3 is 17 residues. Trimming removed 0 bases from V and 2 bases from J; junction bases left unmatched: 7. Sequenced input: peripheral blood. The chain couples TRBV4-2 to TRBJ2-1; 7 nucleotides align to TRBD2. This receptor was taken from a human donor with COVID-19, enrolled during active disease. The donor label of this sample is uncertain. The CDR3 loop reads CASSQDLGGNAYNEQFF. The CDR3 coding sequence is TGTGCCAGCAGCCAAGATCTGGGGGGGAACGCCTACAATGAGCAGTTCTTC.